This is a list of T cell receptor beta chains from one sample in a study of cytomegalovirus exposure and HLA in healthy donors. Repertoires were generated with immunoSEQ multiplex PCR, while TCRdb's copy carries only in-frame clones and drops some. The sample comprises 110,000 to 150,000 clones, 75% to 90% of which are singletons, and 0.95% to 1.5% rests with the top ten. Material for sequencing was PBMCs. These receptors came from a female donor in good health and CMV-seronegative. CDR3s include the opening cysteine and the closing phenylalanine or tryptophan. D genes are given only for firm matches. Clone size is given for some rows only: seen once, a few or many times, or a class if the clone is expanded.

DNA: TGTTCCTCAGGGCTAGCGACCAGCGAGCAGTTCTTC; CDR3: CSSGLATSEQFF; D: -; V: TRBV7-9; size: -; J: TRBJ2-1
DNA: TGTGCCAGCAGTTTCCAGGGACAGGACTATGGCTACACCTTC; CDR3: CASSFQGQDYGYTF; D: TRBD1; V: TRBV27; size: once; J: TRBJ1-2
DNA: TGTGCCAGCTCACCCCGCGGAGGGACCGGGGAGCTGTTTTTT; CDR3: CASSPRGGTGELFF; D: -; V: TRBV18; size: -; J: TRBJ2-2
DNA: TGTGCCAGCAGTCAAGACAGGGTCTCCTACAATGAGCAGTTCTTC; CDR3: CASSQDRVSYNEQFF; D: TRBD1; V: TRBV28; size: few; J: TRBJ2-1
DNA: TGCGCCAGCAGCTCACAGGGGGATAATGAGCAGTTCTTC; CDR3: CASSSQGDNEQFF; D: TRBD1; V: TRBV5-1; size: -; J: TRBJ2-1
DNA: TGCGCCAGCAGCTTGGAGCGGGCAAACACCGGGGAGCTGTTTTTT; CDR3: CASSLERANTGELFF; D: -; V: TRBV5-1; size: once; J: TRBJ2-2
DNA: TGTGCCAGCAGTTACCCCAATGGGGCTAAATTGTTCTTC; CDR3: CASSYPNGAKLFF; D: -; V: TRBV6-5; size: -; J: TRBJ2-1
DNA: TGTGCCAGCAGCCTGACAGGGGCTGCGAACACCGGGGAGCTGTTTTTT; CDR3: CASSLTGAANTGELFF; D: TRBD1; V: TRBV5-4; size: -; J: TRBJ2-2
DNA: TGTGCCAGCAGTGTCACCCAGGGGGCAGCTTTCTTT; CDR3: CASSVTQGAAFF; D: TRBD1; V: TRBV28; size: -; J: TRBJ1-1
DNA: TGTGCCAGCACGGCTAGCCGAGGCAATCAGCCCCAGCATTTT; CDR3: CASTASRGNQPQHF; D: -; V: TRBV6-1; size: -; J: TRBJ1-5
DNA: TGTGCCAGCAGTAGCGTCTACGAGCGGGAGAGTTACGAGCAGTACTTC; CDR3: CASSSVYERESYEQYF; D: TRBD2; V: TRBV28; size: -; J: TRBJ2-7
DNA: TGTGCCAGCATCCGGACAGGGGGCACCGGGGAGCTGTTTTTT; CDR3: CASIRTGGTGELFF; D: TRBD1; V: TRBV6-1; size: few; J: TRBJ2-2
DNA: TGTGCCAGCGGACATTCCGAACCGGGACAGGGGTCTGATACGCAGTATTTT; CDR3: CASGHSEPGQGSDTQYF; D: TRBD1; V: TRBV25-1; size: once; J: TRBJ2-3
DNA: TGTGCCGTCCGGGACTCCTCCTACGAGCAGTACTTC; CDR3: CAVRDSSYEQYF; D: -; V: TRBV19; size: -; J: TRBJ2-7
DNA: TGTGCCAGCAGCGAAACTAGCGGGACCTATAACGAGCAGTACTTC; CDR3: CASSETSGTYNEQYF; D: TRBD2; V: TRBV9; size: -; J: TRBJ2-7
DNA: TGTGCCAGCGGGCCGGGACAGGGGTCCACCGGGGAGCTGTTTTTT; CDR3: CASGPGQGSTGELFF; D: TRBD1; V: TRBV2; size: -; J: TRBJ2-2
DNA: TGTGCCAGCAGTGAGAGCGGGAGGGCGGCGGATGAGCAGTTCTTC; CDR3: CASSESGRAADEQFF; D: TRBD2; V: TRBV6-4; size: -; J: TRBJ2-1
DNA: TGTGCCAGTAGTATTGCGGAGTTTGGGGAAAAACTGTTTTTT; CDR3: CASSIAEFGEKLFF; D: -; V: TRBV19; size: -; J: TRBJ1-4
DNA: TGTGCCAGCAGTCCCGACTGGACAGGGCCTAACACCGGGGAGCTGTTTTTT; CDR3: CASSPDWTGPNTGELFF; D: TRBD1; V: TRBV27; size: -; J: TRBJ2-2
DNA: TGTGCCAGCAGTCCCGGGACTAGCGGGAGGAGGGATACGCAGTATTTT; CDR3: CASSPGTSGRRDTQYF; D: TRBD2; V: TRBV2; size: -; J: TRBJ2-3
DNA: TGTGCCAGCAGCCCGGGACTACCGGAAGAGCAGTTCTTC; CDR3: CASSPGLPEEQFF; D: TRBD2; V: TRBV5-4; size: few; J: TRBJ2-1
DNA: TGCGCCAGCAGCACCTGGGACAGCCTAAATGAAAAACTGTTTTTT; CDR3: CASSTWDSLNEKLFF; D: TRBD1; V: TRBV5-1; size: -; J: TRBJ1-4
DNA: TGCGCCAGCAGCCTAGGGGACAGCATTAGCAATCAGCCCCAGCATTTT; CDR3: CASSLGDSISNQPQHF; D: TRBD1; V: TRBV5-1; size: -; J: TRBJ1-5
DNA: TGTGCCAGCAGTGAGTGGGGGCCCGGGGAGCTGTTTTTT; CDR3: CASSEWGPGELFF; D: -; V: TRBV2; size: -; J: TRBJ2-2
DNA: TGTGCCAGCAGCCAAACTAGCGGGCTAGGGACAGATACGCAGTATTTT; CDR3: CASSQTSGLGTDTQYF; D: TRBD2; V: TRBV2; size: -; J: TRBJ2-3
DNA: TGTGCCAGCAGCTTTACAGGGCCTGGAAACACCATATATTTT; CDR3: CASSFTGPGNTIYF; D: -; V: TRBV5-6; size: -; J: TRBJ1-3
DNA: TGTGCCAGTAAAAAAAGGGGAGATACGCAGTATTTT; CDR3: CASKKRGDTQYF; D: -; V: TRBV28; size: -; J: TRBJ2-3
DNA: TGTGCCAGCAGGGGGGGGGACAGGAGCAATCAGCCCCAGCATTTT; CDR3: CASRGGDRSNQPQHF; D: TRBD1; V: TRBV28; size: -; J: TRBJ1-5
DNA: TGTGCCAGCAGCCAAAGGCGGGACACTGAAGCTTTCTTT; CDR3: CASSQRRDTEAFF; D: -; V: TRBV14; size: -; J: TRBJ1-1
DNA: TGTGCCAGCAAAAGGGGGCGAAACACTGAAGCTTTCTTT; CDR3: CASKRGRNTEAFF; D: TRBD1; V: TRBV28; size: once; J: TRBJ1-1